This is a list of T cell receptor beta chains from one sample in a study of regulatory T cells in long-lasting Graves disease. Via MiXCR, TCRdb re-called the multiplex PCR reads, giving one row per CDR3 protein. The sample records 350,000 to 450,000 distinct CDR3 sequences, about 15% being singletons. The same data also went into a second study, on T cells in Graves' hyperthyroidism and ophthalmopathy.

Sequencing used peripheral blood mononuclear cells (PBMCs), obtained at new diagnosis, from a patient treated with antithyroid drugs. The receptors were gathered from a woman aged 25-40 years with Graves disease. Each CDR3 is given with its conserved first and last residue. Fields, in order: V gene, clone size, J gene, D gene, CDR3 DNA, CDR3 protein. A D gene is named only where the DNA matches it firmly. Where a row states a size, it is once, few, many or the class of an expanded clone; other rows omit it.

V gene: TRBV20-1; clone size: many; J gene: TRBJ1-4; D gene: TRBD1; CDR3 DNA: TGCAGTGCCCCCTCCCCACCGGGACAGGGAGAAAAACTGTTTTTT; CDR3 protein: CSAPSPPGQGEKLFF
V gene: TRBV4-1; clone size: few; J gene: TRBJ1-6; D gene: TRBD1; CDR3 DNA: TGCGCCAGCAGCCAAACCGGGACAGGCGATTCACCCCTCCACTTT; CDR3 protein: CASSQTGTGDSPLHF
V gene: TRBV27; clone size: many; J gene: TRBJ1-1; D gene: TRBD1; CDR3 DNA: TGTGCCAGCAGTGCGGGGGGACAGGGTGACACTGAAGCTTTCTTT; CDR3 protein: CASSAGGQGDTEAFF
V gene: TRBV29-1; clone size: .; J gene: TRBJ2-1; D gene: TRBD2; CDR3 DNA: TGCGCGTCCCTTAGCGGGACCAACCCGAGCTCCTACAATGAGCAGTTCTTC; CDR3 protein: CASLSGTNPSSYNEQFF
V gene: TRBV12-3/TRBV12-4; clone size: many; J gene: TRBJ2-7; D gene: .; CDR3 DNA: TGTGCCAGCAGTCGGGACAATTTAGGAACTACCGAGCAGTACTTC; CDR3 protein: CASSRDNLGTTEQYF
V gene: TRBV28; clone size: many; J gene: TRBJ2-5; D gene: .; CDR3 DNA: TGTGCCAGCCGACTAGATCAAGAGACCCAGTACTTC; CDR3 protein: CASRLDQETQYF
V gene: TRBV5-5; clone size: many; J gene: TRBJ2-3; D gene: TRBD2; CDR3 DNA: TGTGCCAGCAGCTCGGGACTAGCGGGAGCGGCGGATACGCAGTATTTT; CDR3 protein: CASSSGLAGAADTQYF
V gene: TRBV7-9; clone size: many; J gene: TRBJ2-7; D gene: TRBD2; CDR3 DNA: TGTGCCAGCAGCTTACCAACGGCCGCCGGGACTAGCGGGGGGACCCTCCTCAGGGACGAGCAGTACTTC; CDR3 protein: CASSLPTAAGTSGGTLLRDEQYF
V gene: TRBV11-2; clone size: many; J gene: TRBJ2-1; D gene: .; CDR3 DNA: TGTGCCAGCAGCCCCCAGGGGGGTTCCTACAATGAGCAGTTCTTC; CDR3 protein: CASSPQGGSYNEQFF
V gene: TRBV20-1; clone size: many; J gene: TRBJ2-7; D gene: TRBD2; CDR3 DNA: TGCAGTGCTAGAGTGAGGCGGGAGGACCCCATCCACTACGAGCAGTACTTC; CDR3 protein: CSARVRREDPIHYEQYF
V gene: TRBV6-2/TRBV6-3; clone size: .; J gene: TRBJ2-7; D gene: .; CDR3 DNA: TGTGCCAGCAGTTACTCCCCCTGGTCCGAGCAGTACTTC; CDR3 protein: CASSYSPWSEQYF
V gene: TRBV30; clone size: .; J gene: TRBJ1-5; D gene: TRBD1; CDR3 DNA: TGTGTCTGGGCTAGACAGGGAAATCAGCCCCAGCATTTT; CDR3 protein: CVWARQGNQPQHF
V gene: TRBV4-2; clone size: few; J gene: TRBJ1-2; D gene: TRBD1; CDR3 DNA: TGTGCCAGCAGACGACAGGGCACCTATGGCTACACCTTC; CDR3 protein: CASRRQGTYGYTF
V gene: TRBV2; clone size: many; J gene: TRBJ2-7; D gene: TRBD2; CDR3 DNA: TGTGCCAGCATCGGACTAGTCTCCTACGAGCAGTACTTC; CDR3 protein: CASIGLVSYEQYF
V gene: TRBV28; clone size: .; J gene: TRBJ2-7; D gene: .; CDR3 DNA: TGTGCCAGCAGTTTATACAGGTTGGTCTCCTACGAGCAGTACTTC; CDR3 protein: CASSLYRLVSYEQYF
V gene: TRBV10-3; clone size: many; J gene: TRBJ2-1; D gene: .; CDR3 DNA: TGTGCCATCAGTACAGGTGAAAAGAGTTGGTTCTTC; CDR3 protein: CAISTGEKSWFF
V gene: TRBV10-1; clone size: many; J gene: TRBJ2-5; D gene: .; CDR3 DNA: TGCGCCAGCACTAGCCAAGAGACCCAGTACTTC; CDR3 protein: CASTSQETQYF
V gene: TRBV20-1; clone size: many; J gene: TRBJ2-3; D gene: .; CDR3 DNA: TGCAGTGCCTCCGACCGGGCAGATACGCAGTATTTT; CDR3 protein: CSASDRADTQYF
V gene: TRBV9; clone size: .; J gene: TRBJ2-5; D gene: TRBD2; CDR3 DNA: TGTGCCAGCAACGCGAGAGCGGGAGGCCACGAGACCCAGTACTTC; CDR3 protein: CASNARAGGHETQYF
V gene: TRBV27; clone size: many; J gene: TRBJ2-1; D gene: TRBD2; CDR3 DNA: TGTGCCAGCAGTCCGACTAGCGGGGTGTCCTACAATGAGCAGTTCTTC; CDR3 protein: CASSPTSGVSYNEQFF
V gene: TRBV18; clone size: few; J gene: TRBJ2-7; D gene: TRBD1; CDR3 DNA: TGTGCCAGCTCACCTAGGGCGGGACAGGGAGCCGAGCAGTACTTC; CDR3 protein: CASSPRAGQGAEQYF
V gene: TRBV9; clone size: many; J gene: TRBJ2-1; D gene: .; CDR3 DNA: TGTGCCAGCAGCGTAGCCCCCGCAGGGTTGGGTTACAATGAGCAGTTCTTC; CDR3 protein: CASSVAPAGLGYNEQFF
V gene: TRBV3-1; clone size: many; J gene: TRBJ2-1; D gene: .; CDR3 DNA: TGTGCCAGCAGCCGGAGCGGAGCGGGCTCCTACAATGAGCAGTTCTTC; CDR3 protein: CASSRSGAGSYNEQFF
V gene: TRBV19; clone size: few; J gene: TRBJ2-1; D gene: .; CDR3 DNA: TGCGCCAGCAGCCAAACTAGCTACAATGAGCAGTTCTTC; CDR3 protein: CASSQTSYNEQFF
V gene: TRBV12-3/TRBV12-4; clone size: many; J gene: TRBJ2-1; D gene: .; CDR3 DNA: TGTGCCAGCTGCGTTATTTTCGACAATGAGCAGTTCTTC; CDR3 protein: CASCVIFDNEQFF
V gene: TRBV9; clone size: few; J gene: TRBJ2-2; D gene: .; CDR3 DNA: TGTGCCAGCAGCGTAGTTGAGAGCCCCGGGGAGCTGTTTTTT; CDR3 protein: CASSVVESPGELFF
V gene: TRBV5-1; clone size: many; J gene: TRBJ2-7; D gene: .; CDR3 DNA: TGCGCCAGCAGCGGTCAACAGGGTCGCGAGCAGTACTTC; CDR3 protein: CASSGQQGREQYF
V gene: TRBV6-2/TRBV6-3; clone size: .; J gene: TRBJ2-3; D gene: TRBD2; CDR3 DNA: TGTGCCAGCAGAGGCACGAGGATCACGACTAGCGGGAGTTACGGGAGCACAGATACGCAGTATTTT; CDR3 protein: CASRGTRITTSGSYGSTDTQYF
V gene: TRBV6-1; clone size: many; J gene: TRBJ2-5; D gene: .; CDR3 DNA: TGTGCCAGCAGGCGTACACTGGCAGCCCAAGAGACCCAGTACTTC; CDR3 protein: CASRRTLAAQETQYF
V gene: TRBV5-6; clone size: .; J gene: TRBJ2-3; D gene: .; CDR3 DNA: TGTGCCAGCAGCTTAGGGATCAGCCAAGATACGCAGTATTTT; CDR3 protein: CASSLGISQDTQYF
V gene: TRBV6-1; clone size: many; J gene: TRBJ1-1; D gene: .; CDR3 DNA: TGTGCCAGCATGTGGGGGTCGGGCACTGAAGCTTTCTTT; CDR3 protein: CASMWGSGTEAFF
V gene: TRBV11-2; clone size: many; J gene: TRBJ2-7; D gene: TRBD1; CDR3 DNA: TGTGCCAGCAGCTTATGGGTTCCCGGGACAGGGGCGTCCTCCTACGAGCAGTACTTC; CDR3 protein: CASSLWVPGTGASSYEQYF
V gene: TRBV7-9; clone size: .; J gene: TRBJ2-7; D gene: .; CDR3 DNA: TGTGCCGGCAGCTTGGGGGAGCGATCCTCAAATTTC; CDR3 protein: CAGSLGERSSNF
V gene: TRBV7-2; clone size: .; J gene: TRBJ1-3; D gene: .; CDR3 DNA: TGTGCCAGCAGCTTACGATCTCGGGCAGGCCTGTCTGGAAACACCATATATTTT; CDR3 protein: CASSLRSRAGLSGNTIYF
V gene: TRBV29-1; clone size: few; J gene: TRBJ2-5; D gene: .; CDR3 DNA: TGCAGCGTTGCAGGGCGGCTACAAGAGACCCAGTACTTC; CDR3 protein: CSVAGRLQETQYF
V gene: TRBV5-1; clone size: .; J gene: TRBJ2-7; D gene: .; CDR3 DNA: TGCGCCAGCAGCCAAGTCCTCAGTGGATGGCTCGAGCAGTACTTC; CDR3 protein: CASSQVLSGWLEQYF
V gene: TRBV7-8; clone size: many; J gene: TRBJ2-1; D gene: TRBD1; CDR3 DNA: TGTGCCAGCAGCGTAGGACAGGGGCGCGCCTACAATGAGCAGTTCTTC; CDR3 protein: CASSVGQGRAYNEQFF
V gene: TRBV7-9; clone size: many; J gene: TRBJ1-1; D gene: TRBD1; CDR3 DNA: TGTGCCAGCAGCTGGGGACAGAAGAACACTGAAGCTTTCTTT; CDR3 protein: CASSWGQKNTEAFF
V gene: TRBV6-2/TRBV6-3; clone size: many; J gene: TRBJ2-1; D gene: TRBD2; CDR3 DNA: TGTGCCAGCAGTTACTCGTTGGTTAGCGGGGGTAGCTCCTACAATGAGCAGTTCTTC; CDR3 protein: CASSYSLVSGGSSYNEQFF
V gene: TRBV30; clone size: many; J gene: TRBJ2-1; D gene: TRBD2; CDR3 DNA: TGTGCCTGCAGCAGACTAGCGGGAGAAGTTCAGTTCTTC; CDR3 protein: CACSRLAGEVQFF
V gene: TRBV30; clone size: .; J gene: TRBJ2-1; D gene: TRBD1; CDR3 DNA: TGTGCCTGGGGGACAGGGGGCCGCCCACACAATGGGCAGTTCTTC; CDR3 protein: CAWGTGGRPHNGQFF
V gene: TRBV19; clone size: few; J gene: TRBJ1-5; D gene: .; CDR3 DNA: TGTGCCAGTAACCCCAAGGGTTCAGGCAATCAGCCCCAGCATTTT; CDR3 protein: CASNPKGSGNQPQHF
V gene: TRBV28; clone size: many; J gene: TRBJ1-5; D gene: TRBD1; CDR3 DNA: TGTGCGAGCAGGACAGGGGGTACTCAGCCCCAGCATTTT; CDR3 protein: CASRTGGTQPQHF
V gene: TRBV6-1; clone size: many; J gene: TRBJ1-5; D gene: TRBD1; CDR3 DNA: TGTGCCAGCACTAGGACAGGGGGCAGGCAGCCCCAGCATTTT; CDR3 protein: CASTRTGGRQPQHF
V gene: TRBV24-1; clone size: .; J gene: TRBJ2-3; D gene: TRBD1; CDR3 DNA: TGTGCCACCAGTTCAGGGGGCGATACGCAGTATTTT; CDR3 protein: CATSSGGDTQYF
V gene: TRBV12-3/TRBV12-4; clone size: many; J gene: TRBJ2-5; D gene: .; CDR3 DNA: TGTGCCAGCAGTTTTTCCCCGGAGAGGTACCAAGAGACTCAGTACTTC; CDR3 protein: CASSFSPERYQETQYF
V gene: TRBV11-2; clone size: many; J gene: TRBJ2-7; D gene: TRBD1; CDR3 DNA: TGTGCCAGCAGAGATTGGGGACAGGGGCCAACAACGGGCTACGAGCAGTACTTC; CDR3 protein: CASRDWGQGPTTGYEQYF
V gene: TRBV30; clone size: many; J gene: TRBJ2-7; D gene: .; CDR3 DNA: TGTGCCTGGAGCCGACTACAGGGAAAGGGCTACGAGCAGTACTTC; CDR3 protein: CAWSRLQGKGYEQYF
V gene: TRBV11-3; clone size: few; J gene: TRBJ2-7; D gene: TRBD1; CDR3 DNA: TGTGCCAGCAGCTTAGACACAGGGGATGAGCAGTACTTC; CDR3 protein: CASSLDTGDEQYF
V gene: TRBV12-3/TRBV12-4; clone size: many; J gene: TRBJ1-1; D gene: .; CDR3 DNA: TGTGCCAGCAGACTGGGCCCGGCCACTGAAGCTTTCTTT; CDR3 protein: CASRLGPATEAFF
V gene: TRBV18; clone size: .; J gene: TRBJ2-1; D gene: TRBD2; CDR3 DNA: TGTGCCAGCTCACCACCTAGCGGGAGGCGGGATGAGCAGTTCTTC; CDR3 protein: CASSPPSGRRDEQFF